A selection of T cell receptor beta chains follows, all from one sample in a study of early T cells in non-severe SARS-CoV-2 infection. A single record per CDR3 protein comes from TCRdb applying MiXCR to the 5' RACE reads. The sample lists 90,000 to 130,000 distinct CDR3 sequences, about an eighth occurring once. Sequencing was performed on whole blood. These receptor sequences come from an adult who was a healthcare worker with PCR-confirmed SARS-CoV-2 infection or an uninfected control (not recorded which). CDR3s include the opening cysteine and the closing phenylalanine or tryptophan. Fields, in order: clone size, CDR3 length, J gene, V gene, D gene, CDR3 protein, CDR3 DNA. The D gene is left open where the match is weak. The listing skips clone size in some rows; elsewhere it reads once, few, many or a size class.

size: .; length: 13; J: TRBJ1-5; V: TRBV6-6; D: TRBD1; CDR3: CASSGQGTQPQHF; DNA: TGTGCCAGCAGTGGACAGGGGACTCAGCCCCAGCATTTT
size: .; length: 16; J: TRBJ2-5; V: TRBV7-2; D: TRBD1; CDR3: CASSLWTGSFQETQYF; DNA: TGTGCCAGCAGCTTATGGACAGGGAGTTTCCAAGAGACCCAGTACTTC
size: .; length: 15; J: TRBJ2-1; V: TRBV11-1; D: TRBD1; CDR3: CASSPYTTGLVEQFF; DNA: TGTGCCAGCAGCCCCTACACGACAGGGCTAGTGGAGCAGTTCTTC
size: .; length: 15; J: TRBJ2-1; V: TRBV10-3; D: TRBD2; CDR3: CAIRDSGRANNEQFF; DNA: TGTGCCATCAGGGATAGCGGGAGGGCCAACAATGAGCAGTTCTTC
size: .; length: 16; J: TRBJ2-6; V: TRBV11-2; D: .; CDR3: CASSPSGISGANVLTF; DNA: TGTGCCAGCAGCCCAAGCGGAATCTCTGGGGCCAACGTCCTGACTTTC
size: many; length: 15; J: TRBJ1-2; V: TRBV5-1; D: .; CDR3: CASSSRRLGDYGYTF; DNA: TGCGCCAGCAGCTCCCGTCGCCTGGGAGACTATGGCTACACCTTC
size: few; length: 15; J: TRBJ1-5; V: TRBV19; D: .; CDR3: CASSTGGDSNQPQHF; DNA: TGTGCCAGTAGTACGGGGGGGGATAGCAATCAGCCCCAGCATTTT
size: few; length: 16; J: TRBJ2-5; V: TRBV6-5; D: TRBD1; CDR3: CASSYQGTGSQETQYF; DNA: TGTGCCAGCAGTTACCAGGGGACAGGCTCCCAAGAGACCCAGTACTTC
size: .; length: 17; J: TRBJ2-5; V: TRBV11-2; D: TRBD2; CDR3: CASSSLGIAGGQETQYF; DNA: TGTGCCAGCAGCTCTCTCGGAATAGCGGGAGGGCAAGAGACCCAGTACTTC
size: .; length: 18; J: TRBJ1-1; V: TRBV14; D: .; CDR3: CASSQDYAGAGLNTEAFF; DNA: TGTGCCAGCAGCCAAGATTATGCGGGAGCGGGATTGAACACTGAAGCTTTCTTT
size: .; length: 14; J: TRBJ2-1; V: TRBV25-1; D: .; CDR3: CASEFGTTYNEQFF; DNA: TGTGCCAGCGAATTTGGGACAACCTACAATGAGCAGTTCTTC
size: many; length: 14; J: TRBJ2-3; V: TRBV6-5; D: TRBD2; CDR3: CASRRGGDTDTQYF; DNA: TGTGCCAGCAGGAGGGGAGGGGACACAGATACGCAGTATTTT
size: .; length: 14; J: TRBJ2-3; V: TRBV24-1; D: TRBD2; CDR3: CATRESGGTDTQYF; DNA: TGTGCCACCAGAGAAAGCGGGGGCACAGATACGCAGTATTTT
size: .; length: 17; J: TRBJ1-4; V: TRBV7-2; D: TRBD1; CDR3: CASSRSSGTGLNEKLFF; DNA: TGTGCCAGCAGCCGATCGTCCGGGACAGGGCTTAATGAAAAACTGTTTTTT
size: many; length: 16; J: TRBJ2-1; V: TRBV18; D: .; CDR3: CASSGGVRDNYNEQFF; DNA: TGTGCCAGCTCAGGGGGAGTACGGGACAACTACAATGAGCAGTTCTTC
size: .; length: 16; J: TRBJ1-1; V: TRBV21-1; D: .; CDR3: CASATRDRRLNTEAFF; DNA: TGTGCCAGCGCAACCCGGGACCGTAGACTGAACACTGAAGCTTTCTTT
size: many; length: 17; J: TRBJ2-4; V: TRBV10-3; D: TRBD2; CDR3: CAISESGGAGAKNIQYF; DNA: TGTGCCATCAGTGAGTCCGGGGGAGCGGGGGCCAAAAACATTCAGTACTTC
size: many; length: 13; J: TRBJ2-1; V: TRBV11-2; D: .; CDR3: CASPPRGGNEQFF; DNA: TGTGCCAGCCCGCCCCGGGGTGGGAATGAGCAGTTCTTC
size: many; length: 16; J: TRBJ2-7; V: TRBV5-1; D: .; CDR3: CASSFGSGGTPYEQYF; DNA: TGCGCCAGCAGCTTCGGGTCCGGCGGAACTCCTTACGAGCAGTACTTC
size: many; length: 15; J: TRBJ1-3; V: TRBV4-2; D: .; CDR3: CASSLSRGIVNTIYF; DNA: TGTGCCAGCAGCCTCTCCCGGGGGATTGTAAACACCATATATTTT
size: many; length: 15; J: TRBJ2-1; V: TRBV20-1; D: .; CDR3: CSARGGTGFYNEQFF; DNA: TGCAGTGCTAGAGGGGGGACCGGCTTCTACAATGAGCAGTTCTTC
size: .; length: 15; J: TRBJ1-6; V: TRBV18; D: .; CDR3: CASSPLKSSNSPLHF; DNA: TGTGCCAGCTCACCCCTTAAATCCTCTAATTCACCCCTCCACTTT
size: few; length: 13; J: TRBJ1-2; V: TRBV7-2; D: .; CDR3: CASSSQAPYGYTF; DNA: TGTGCCAGCAGTTCCCAAGCCCCCTATGGCTACACCTTC
size: few; length: 14; J: TRBJ1-5; V: TRBV19; D: .; CDR3: CASSARVRVWPQHF; DNA: TGTGCCAGTAGTGCCCGGGTCCGAGTTTGGCCCCAGCATTTT
size: few; length: 15; J: TRBJ2-7; V: TRBV7-3; D: TRBD1; CDR3: CASSQGQGGSYEQYF; DNA: TGTGCCAGCAGTCAAGGACAGGGGGGTTCCTACGAGCAGTACTTC
size: .; length: 16; J: TRBJ1-3; V: TRBV19; D: .; CDR3: CASSILGWTTGNTIYF; DNA: TGTGCCAGTAGTATATTGGGCTGGACAACTGGAAACACCATATATTTT
size: few; length: 12; J: TRBJ1-1; V: TRBV18; D: .; CDR3: CASSSGVPEAFF; DNA: TGTGCCAGCTCCTCAGGGGTTCCTGAAGCTTTCTTT
size: many; length: 16; J: TRBJ1-6; V: TRBV6-5; D: .; CDR3: CASSYSLWGGNSPLHF; DNA: TGTGCCAGCAGTTACTCCCTTTGGGGCGGGAATTCACCCCTCCACTTT
size: .; length: 13; J: TRBJ2-7; V: TRBV25-1; D: TRBD1; CDR3: CASSGQGVGEQYF; DNA: TGTGCCAGCAGTGGTCAGGGGGTGGGAGAGCAGTACTTC
size: .; length: 19; J: TRBJ1-3; V: TRBV9; D: TRBD1; CDR3: CASSERSGTGPFSGNTIYF; DNA: TGTGCCAGCAGCGAGAGATCCGGGACAGGGCCCTTCTCTGGAAACACCATATATTTT
size: .; length: 18; J: TRBJ2-2; V: TRBV6-2/TRBV6-3; D: .; CDR3: CASSYSIREGLNTGELFF; DNA: TGTGCCAGCAGTTACTCGATTCGAGAGGGACTGAACACCGGGGAGCTGTTTTTT
size: .; length: 14; J: TRBJ1-6; V: TRBV7-8; D: .; CDR3: CANSLVQVNSPLHF; DNA: TGTGCCAACAGCTTAGTACAGGTTAATTCACCCCTCCACTTT
size: .; length: 15; J: TRBJ2-3; V: TRBV27; D: TRBD1; CDR3: CASSPRQGPTDTQYF; DNA: TGTGCCAGCAGTCCGAGACAGGGACCCACAGATACGCAGTATTTT
size: .; length: 15; J: TRBJ2-2; V: TRBV7-3; D: .; CDR3: CASAKGGAGTGDLFF; DNA: TGTGCCAGCGCAAAGGGGGGCGCCGGCACCGGGGATCTGTTTTTT
size: many; length: 12; J: TRBJ2-5; V: TRBV29-1; D: .; CDR3: CSVVRGSETQYF; DNA: TGCAGCGTTGTCAGGGGATCAGAGACCCAGTACTTC
size: many; length: 13; J: TRBJ2-1; V: TRBV20-1; D: TRBD1; CDR3: CSARDSPYNEQFF; DNA: TGCAGTGCAAGGGACAGCCCCTACAATGAGCAGTTCTTC
size: .; length: 12; J: TRBJ2-2; V: TRBV29-1; D: .; CDR3: CSVEVLPWELFF; DNA: TGCAGCGTTGAAGTCCTCCCCTGGGAGCTGTTTTTT
size: few; length: 17; J: TRBJ1-2; V: TRBV2; D: TRBD1; CDR3: CASIILPGGRSNYGYTF; DNA: TGTGCCAGCATTATCCTCCCAGGGGGACGGAGTAACTATGGCTACACCTTC
size: many; length: 13; J: TRBJ2-7; V: TRBV28; D: .; CDR3: CASSLSPGYEQYF; DNA: TGTGCCAGCAGCCTGTCCCCGGGGTACGAGCAGTACTTC
size: few; length: 14; J: TRBJ2-3; V: TRBV12-3/TRBV12-4; D: TRBD1; CDR3: CASKPQGATDTQYF; DNA: TGTGCCAGCAAACCTCAGGGGGCCACAGATACGCAGTATTTT
size: many; length: 15; J: TRBJ2-3; V: TRBV7-2; D: TRBD2; CDR3: CASSFSSGGTDTQYF; DNA: TGTGCCAGCAGCTTCTCTAGCGGAGGCACAGATACGCAGTATTTT
size: few; length: 15; J: TRBJ1-6; V: TRBV30; D: .; CDR3: CAWSQETFGNSPLHF; DNA: TGTGCCTGGAGCCAAGAGACCTTCGGGAATTCACCCCTCCACTTT
size: .; length: 15; J: TRBJ2-3; V: TRBV29-1; D: .; CDR3: CSVEFQNPSTDTQYF; DNA: TGCAGCGTTGAGTTTCAGAACCCGAGCACAGATACGCAGTATTTT
size: .; length: 19; J: TRBJ2-2; V: TRBV20-1; D: .; CDR3: CSAREPSRVQGANTGELFF; DNA: TGCAGTGCTAGAGAACCCTCCCGCGTCCAGGGTGCGAACACCGGGGAGCTGTTTTTT
size: many; length: 14; J: TRBJ2-5; V: TRBV25-1; D: .; CDR3: CASSPRTAQETQYF; DNA: TGTGCCAGCAGTCCCAGAACAGCCCAAGAGACCCAGTACTTC
size: few; length: 14; J: TRBJ1-6; V: TRBV27; D: TRBD1; CDR3: CASRGTGVGSPLHF; DNA: TGTGCCAGCAGGGGGACAGGGGTTGGTTCACCCCTCCACTTT
size: .; length: 14; J: TRBJ1-6; V: TRBV6-6; D: .; CDR3: CASRGGREGSPLHF; DNA: TGTGCCAGCAGGGGCGGCAGGGAGGGTTCACCCCTCCACTTT
size: few; length: 13; J: TRBJ2-7; V: TRBV5-5; D: .; CDR3: CASSLRFSYEQYF; DNA: TGTGCCAGCAGCTTGAGGTTTTCCTACGAGCAGTACTTC
size: many; length: 15; J: TRBJ1-6; V: TRBV7-3; D: .; CDR3: CASSLAPGRNSPLHF; DNA: TGTGCCAGCAGCTTAGCGCCAGGGCGTAATTCACCCCTCCACTTT
size: .; length: 17; J: TRBJ2-5; V: TRBV7-9; D: TRBD2; CDR3: CASSFYRAGGGEETQYF; DNA: TGTGCCAGCAGCTTTTATCGAGCGGGAGGAGGGGAAGAGACCCAGTACTTC
size: .; length: 16; J: TRBJ2-2; V: TRBV20-1; D: .; CDR3: CSFSPTARGGTGELFF; DNA: TGCAGTTTTTCACCCACAGCCCGCGGCGGCACCGGGGAGCTGTTTTTT
size: many; length: 15; J: TRBJ1-5; V: TRBV15; D: .; CDR3: CATSRVPLTVQPQHF; DNA: TGTGCCACCAGCAGAGTTCCCCTTACAGTGCAGCCCCAGCATTTT
size: .; length: 11; J: TRBJ2-7; V: TRBV28; D: TRBD2; CDR3: CASTSVYEQYF; DNA: TGTGCCAGTACTAGCGTTTACGAGCAGTACTTC
size: .; length: 14; J: TRBJ2-7; V: TRBV18; D: .; CDR3: CASSPPQGSYEQYF; DNA: TGTGCCAGCTCACCCCCGCAGGGGAGCTACGAGCAGTACTTC
size: many; length: 15; J: TRBJ2-3; V: TRBV7-9; D: .; CDR3: CASSLPRGYSDTQYF; DNA: TGTGCCAGCAGCTTACCGCGGGGTTACTCAGATACGCAGTATTTT